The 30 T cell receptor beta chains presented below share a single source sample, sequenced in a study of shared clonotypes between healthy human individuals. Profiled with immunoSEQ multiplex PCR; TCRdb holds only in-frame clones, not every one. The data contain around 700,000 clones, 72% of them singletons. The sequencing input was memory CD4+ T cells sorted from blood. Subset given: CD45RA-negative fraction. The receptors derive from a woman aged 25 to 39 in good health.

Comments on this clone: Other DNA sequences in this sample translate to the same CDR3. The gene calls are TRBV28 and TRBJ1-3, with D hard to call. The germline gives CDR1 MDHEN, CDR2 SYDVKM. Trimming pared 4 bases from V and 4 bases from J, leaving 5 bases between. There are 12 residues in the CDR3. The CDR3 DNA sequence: TGTGCCAGCAGTTCAGCGGGAAACACCATATATTTT. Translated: CASSSAGNTIYF.

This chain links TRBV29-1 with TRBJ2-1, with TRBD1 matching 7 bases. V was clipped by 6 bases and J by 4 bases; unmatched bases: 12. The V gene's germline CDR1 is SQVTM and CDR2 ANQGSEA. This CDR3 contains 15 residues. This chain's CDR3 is CSVRPGTEFYNEQFF. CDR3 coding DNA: TGCAGCGTCCGTCCCGGGACAGAATTTTACAATGAGCAGTTCTTC.

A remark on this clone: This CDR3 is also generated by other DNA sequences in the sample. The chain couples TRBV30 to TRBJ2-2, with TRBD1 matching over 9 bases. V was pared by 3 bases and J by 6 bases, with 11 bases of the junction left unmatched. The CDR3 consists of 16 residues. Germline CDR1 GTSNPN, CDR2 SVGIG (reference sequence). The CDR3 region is CAWRGGTGSYPGELFF. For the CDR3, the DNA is TGTGCCTGGAGGGGGGGGACAGGGTCCTATCCCGGGGAGCTGTTTTTT. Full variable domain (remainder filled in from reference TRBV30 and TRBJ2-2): SQTIHQWPATLVQPVGSPLSLECTVEGTSNPNLYWYRQAAGRGLQLLFYSVGIGQISSEVPQNLSASRPQDRQFILSSKKLLLSDSGFYLCAWRGGTGSYPGELFFGEGSRLTVL.

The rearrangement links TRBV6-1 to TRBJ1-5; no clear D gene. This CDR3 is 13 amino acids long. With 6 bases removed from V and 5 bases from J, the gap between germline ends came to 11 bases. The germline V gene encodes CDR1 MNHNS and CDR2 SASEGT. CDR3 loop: CASRTGFDQPQHF. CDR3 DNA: TGTGCCAGCAGGACTGGGTTCGATCAGCCCCAGCATTTT.

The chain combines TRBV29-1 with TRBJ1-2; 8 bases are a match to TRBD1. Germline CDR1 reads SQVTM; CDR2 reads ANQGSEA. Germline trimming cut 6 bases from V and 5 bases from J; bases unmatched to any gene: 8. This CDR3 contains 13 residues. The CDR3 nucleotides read TGCAGCGTCGAACAGGGGGTGGGGTATGGCTACACCTTC. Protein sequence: CSVEQGVGYGYTF.

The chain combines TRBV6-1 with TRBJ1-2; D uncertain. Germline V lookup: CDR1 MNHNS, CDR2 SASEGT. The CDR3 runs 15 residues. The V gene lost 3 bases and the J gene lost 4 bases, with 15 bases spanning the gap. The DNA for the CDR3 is TGTGCCAGCAGTGAGCTCTCTCAGACCGGCTATGGCTACACCTTC. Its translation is CASSELSQTGYGYTF.

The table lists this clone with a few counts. The CDR3 nucleotides are TGTGCCAGCAGGGGAGGGCAGGCTAGCAATCAGCCCCAGCATTTT. It specifies CASRGGQASNQPQHF. The chain recombines TRBV6-1 with TRBJ1-5; the D is unclear. Trimming removed 6 bases at V and 0 bases at J, with 12 bases between. The germline V gene has CDR1 MNHNS and CDR2 SASEGT. The length of the CDR3 is 15 residues.

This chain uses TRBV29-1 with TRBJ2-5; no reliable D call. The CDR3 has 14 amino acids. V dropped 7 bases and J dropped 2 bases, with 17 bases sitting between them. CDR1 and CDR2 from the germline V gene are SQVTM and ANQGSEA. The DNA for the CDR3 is TGCAGCGGGGGTATAGGCGGAACTCAAGAGACCCAGTACTTC. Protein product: CSGGIGGTQETQYF.

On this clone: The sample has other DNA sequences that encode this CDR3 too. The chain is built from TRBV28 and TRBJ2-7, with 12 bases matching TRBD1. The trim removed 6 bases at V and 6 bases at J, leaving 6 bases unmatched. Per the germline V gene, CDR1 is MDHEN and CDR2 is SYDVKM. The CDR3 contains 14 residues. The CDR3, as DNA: TGTGCCAGCAGGCCGGGACAGGGGGCTCGCGAGCAGTACTTC. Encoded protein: CASRPGQGAREQYF.

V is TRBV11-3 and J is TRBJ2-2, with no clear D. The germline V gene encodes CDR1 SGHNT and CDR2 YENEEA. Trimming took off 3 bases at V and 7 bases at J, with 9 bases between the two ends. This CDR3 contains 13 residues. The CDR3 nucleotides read TGTGCCAGCAGCTTTGACTCGGACGGGGAGCTGTTTTTT. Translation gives CASSFDSDGELFF.

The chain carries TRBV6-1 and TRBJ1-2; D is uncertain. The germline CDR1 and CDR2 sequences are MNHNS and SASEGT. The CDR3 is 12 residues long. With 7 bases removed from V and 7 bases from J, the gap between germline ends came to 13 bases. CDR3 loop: CASNNVRVGYTF. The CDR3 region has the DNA TGTGCCAGCAACAATGTTAGGGTTGGCTACACCTTC.

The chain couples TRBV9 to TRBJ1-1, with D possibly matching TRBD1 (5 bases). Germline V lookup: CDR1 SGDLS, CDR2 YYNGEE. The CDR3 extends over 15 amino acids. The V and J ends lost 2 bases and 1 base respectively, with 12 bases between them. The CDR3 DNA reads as TGTGCCAGCAGCGTCTGGTTGGGGCAGAACACTGAAGCTTTCTTT. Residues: CASSVWLGQNTEAFF.

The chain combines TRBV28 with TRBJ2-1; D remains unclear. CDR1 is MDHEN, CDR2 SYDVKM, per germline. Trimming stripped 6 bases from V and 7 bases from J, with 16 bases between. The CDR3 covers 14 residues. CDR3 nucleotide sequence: TGTGCCAGCAGCACCCATGAGCTTCGGAATGAGCAGTTCTTC. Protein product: CASSTHELRNEQFF.

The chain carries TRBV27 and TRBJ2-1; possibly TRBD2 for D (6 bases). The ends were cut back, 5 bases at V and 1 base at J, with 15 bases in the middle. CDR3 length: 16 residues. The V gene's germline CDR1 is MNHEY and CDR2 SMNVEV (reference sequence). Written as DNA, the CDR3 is TGTGCCAGCAGTACCCCGTCCGGGGGTTCCTACAATGAGCAGTTCTTC. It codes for CASSTPSGGSYNEQFF.

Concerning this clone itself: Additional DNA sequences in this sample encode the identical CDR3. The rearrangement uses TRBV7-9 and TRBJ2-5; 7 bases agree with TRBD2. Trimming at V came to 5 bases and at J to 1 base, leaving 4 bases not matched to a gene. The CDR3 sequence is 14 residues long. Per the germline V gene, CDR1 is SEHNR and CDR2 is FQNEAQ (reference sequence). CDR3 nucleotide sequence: TGTGCCAGCAGCCCCCCTAGCGGCCAAGAGACCCAGTACTTC. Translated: CASSPPSGQETQYF.

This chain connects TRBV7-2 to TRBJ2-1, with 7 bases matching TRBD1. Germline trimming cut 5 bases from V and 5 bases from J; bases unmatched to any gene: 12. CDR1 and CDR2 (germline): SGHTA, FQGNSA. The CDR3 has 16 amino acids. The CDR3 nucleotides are TGTGCCAGCAGCCCCCCGGGACAGTTTACTAACAATGAGCAGTTCTTC. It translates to CASSPPGQFTNNEQFF.

The CDR3 region has the DNA TGCGCCAGCAGCTTGGACACCGGATTTTACGAGCAGTACTTC. This encodes CASSLDTGFYEQYF. This chain uses TRBV5-1 with TRBJ2-7; no definite D call. V was pared by 0 bases and J by 4 bases, with 11 bases between. There are 14 residues in the CDR3. In germline, CDR1 is SGHRS, CDR2 YFSETQ.

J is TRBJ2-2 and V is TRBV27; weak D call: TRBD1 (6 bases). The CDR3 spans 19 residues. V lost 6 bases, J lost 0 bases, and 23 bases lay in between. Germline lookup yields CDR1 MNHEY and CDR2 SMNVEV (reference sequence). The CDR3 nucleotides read TGTGCCAGCAGAGAGGGAAGGGGGAGAGAGGGGACGAACACCGGGGAGCTGTTTTTT. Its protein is CASREGRGREGTNTGELFF.

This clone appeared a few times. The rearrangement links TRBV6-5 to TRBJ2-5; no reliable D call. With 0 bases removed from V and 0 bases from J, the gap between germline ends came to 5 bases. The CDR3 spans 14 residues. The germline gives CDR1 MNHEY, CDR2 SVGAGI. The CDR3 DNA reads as TGTGCCAGCAGTTACTCCGGGTACCAAGAGACCCAGTACTTC. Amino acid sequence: CASSYSGYQETQYF.

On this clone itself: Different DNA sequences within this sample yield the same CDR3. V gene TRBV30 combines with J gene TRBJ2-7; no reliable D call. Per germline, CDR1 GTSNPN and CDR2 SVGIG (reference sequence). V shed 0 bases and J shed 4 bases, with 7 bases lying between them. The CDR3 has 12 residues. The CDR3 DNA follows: TGTGCCTGGAGTGTAGTTGGGTACGAGCAGTACTTC. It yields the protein CAWSVVGYEQYF.

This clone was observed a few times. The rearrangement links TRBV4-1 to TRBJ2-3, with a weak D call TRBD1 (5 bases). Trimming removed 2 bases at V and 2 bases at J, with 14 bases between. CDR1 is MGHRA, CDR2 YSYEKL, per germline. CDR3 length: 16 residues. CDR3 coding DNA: TGCGCCAGCAGCCAAAGGGTCGACAGAATCACAGATACGCAGTATTTT. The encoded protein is CASSQRVDRITDTQYF.

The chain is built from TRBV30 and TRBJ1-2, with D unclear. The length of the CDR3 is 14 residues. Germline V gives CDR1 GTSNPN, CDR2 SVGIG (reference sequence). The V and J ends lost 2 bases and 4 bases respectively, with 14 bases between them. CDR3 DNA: TGTGCCTGGAGTATGCTTCAGTCGGGCTATGGCTACACCTTC. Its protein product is CAWSMLQSGYGYTF.

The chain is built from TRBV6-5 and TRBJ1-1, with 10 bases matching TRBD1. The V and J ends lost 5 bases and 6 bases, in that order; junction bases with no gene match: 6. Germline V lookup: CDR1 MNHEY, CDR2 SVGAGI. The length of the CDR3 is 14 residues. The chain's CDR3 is CASSGGTGEAEAFF. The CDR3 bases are TGTGCCAGCAGTGGGGGGACAGGGGAAGCTGAAGCTTTCTTT.

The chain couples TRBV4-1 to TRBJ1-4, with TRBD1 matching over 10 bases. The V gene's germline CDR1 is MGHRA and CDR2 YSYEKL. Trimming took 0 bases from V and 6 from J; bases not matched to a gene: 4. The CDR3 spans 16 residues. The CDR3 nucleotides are TGCGCCAGCAGCCAAGATCAAGGGACAGGGGATGAAAAACTGTTTTTT. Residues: CASSQDQGTGDEKLFF.

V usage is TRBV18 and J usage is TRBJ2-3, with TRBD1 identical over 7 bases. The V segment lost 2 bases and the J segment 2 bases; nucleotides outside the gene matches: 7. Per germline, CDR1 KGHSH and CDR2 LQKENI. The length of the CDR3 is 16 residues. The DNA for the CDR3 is TGTGCCAGCTCACCAGGTGAGGGGGCGACCACAGATACGCAGTATTTT. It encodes CASSPGEGATTDTQYF.

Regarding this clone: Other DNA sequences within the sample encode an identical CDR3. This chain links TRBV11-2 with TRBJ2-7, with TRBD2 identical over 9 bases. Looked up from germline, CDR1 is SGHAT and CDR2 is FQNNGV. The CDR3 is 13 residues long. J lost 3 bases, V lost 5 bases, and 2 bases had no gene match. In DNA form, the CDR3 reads TGTGCCAGCAGCCTAGCGGGAAACTACGAGCAGTACTTC. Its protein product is CASSLAGNYEQYF.

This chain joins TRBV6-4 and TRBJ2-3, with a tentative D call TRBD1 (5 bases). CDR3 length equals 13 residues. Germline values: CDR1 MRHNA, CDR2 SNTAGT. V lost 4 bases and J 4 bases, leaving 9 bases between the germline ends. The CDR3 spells CASSVGLPDTQYF. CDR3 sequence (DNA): TGTGCCAGCAGTGTGGGGCTCCCAGATACGCAGTATTTT.

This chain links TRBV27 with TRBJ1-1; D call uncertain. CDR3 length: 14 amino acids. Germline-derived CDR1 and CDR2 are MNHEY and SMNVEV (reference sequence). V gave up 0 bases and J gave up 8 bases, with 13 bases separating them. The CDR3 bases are TGTGCCAGCAGTTTATCGGGCAGCCTACCAGAAGCTTTCTTT. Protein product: CASSLSGSLPEAFF.

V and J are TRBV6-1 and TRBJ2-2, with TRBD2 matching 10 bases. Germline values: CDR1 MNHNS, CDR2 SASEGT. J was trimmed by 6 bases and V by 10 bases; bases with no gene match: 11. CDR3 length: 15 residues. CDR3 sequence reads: CATNQGLAGAGELFF. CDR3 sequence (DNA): TGTGCCACTAACCAAGGGCTAGCGGGAGCCGGGGAGCTGTTTTTT.

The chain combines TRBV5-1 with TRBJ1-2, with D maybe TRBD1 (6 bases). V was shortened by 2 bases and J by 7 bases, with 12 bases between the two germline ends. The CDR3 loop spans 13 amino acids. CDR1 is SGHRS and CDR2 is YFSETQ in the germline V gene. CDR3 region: CASSFTGAGGYTF. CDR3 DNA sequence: TGCGCCAGCAGCTTTACGGGGGCAGGTGGCTACACCTTC.